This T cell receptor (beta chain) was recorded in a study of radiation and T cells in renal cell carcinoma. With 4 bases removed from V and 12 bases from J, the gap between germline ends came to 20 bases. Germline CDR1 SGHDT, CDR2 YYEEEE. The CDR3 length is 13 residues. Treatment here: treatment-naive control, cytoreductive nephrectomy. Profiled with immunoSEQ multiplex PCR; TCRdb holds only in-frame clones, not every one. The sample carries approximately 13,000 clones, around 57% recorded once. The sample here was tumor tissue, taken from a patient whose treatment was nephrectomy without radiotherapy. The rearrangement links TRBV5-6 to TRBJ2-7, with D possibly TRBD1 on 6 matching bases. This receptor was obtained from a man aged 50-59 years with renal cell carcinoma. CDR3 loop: CASSLGRDNRLYF. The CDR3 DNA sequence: TGTGCCAGCAGCCTCGGCAGGGACAACCGCCTGTACTTC.